The 2 T cell receptor beta chains in this list originate from one sample, sequenced in a study of T cells in Graves' hyperthyroidism and ophthalmopathy. Amplification targeted TCR beta CDR3 regions from RNA transcripts. The TCR CDR3 first-round RT-PCR relied on the HTBI primer set. TCRdb redid the calling of the multiplex PCR reads with MiXCR, one entry per CDR3 protein. This table holds approximately 600,000 distinct CDR3 sequences, about 20% found once. The specimen sequenced was blood. The receptor set was obtained from a man in his thirties or forties with Graves' ophthalmopathy.

This clonotype was observed at least ten times. Germline is not matched at one junction end, which may reflect a read error. The chain joins TRBV11-2 to TRBJ2-7; D is perhaps TRBD2 (6 bases). The length of the CDR3 is 15 residues. Germline values: CDR1 SGHAT, CDR2 FQNNGV. CDR3 residues: CASSLELAGLPEQYF. As DNA, the CDR3 is TGTGCCAGCAGCCTAGAACTAGCAGGTCTTCCCGAGCAGTACTTC.

The chain employs TRBV6-1 and TRBJ1-5; TRBD1 is a possible D gene (6 bases). CDR3 size: 13 residues. Trimming pared 8 bases from V and 6 bases from J, leaving 14 bases between. Germline V gene sequence: CDR1 MNHNS, CDR2 SASEGT. The CDR3 DNA is TGTGCCAGCGGCCGAGGGGGGACTCAGCCCCAGCATTTT. Protein product: CASGRGGTQPQHF.